The 5 T cell receptor beta chains below were found in one sample sequenced in a study of T cells in Graves' hyperthyroidism and ophthalmopathy. The CDR3 regions of TCR beta were amplified from RNA transcripts. When the TCR CDR3 underwent first-round RT-PCR, the HTBI primer set was used. Using its own MiXCR run on the multiplex PCR reads, TCRdb lists one record per CDR3 protein. Among hundreds of thousands of distinct CDR3 sequences, almost 25% were seen once, and the ten largest hold roughly 40%. Sequenced input: blood. Source of these receptors: a woman in her 40s with Graves' ophthalmopathy.

This clonotype was seen at least ten times. The rearrangement joins TRBV7-3 to TRBJ2-7; D might be TRBD2 (5 bases). The CDR3 consists of 13 residues. Trimming stripped 5 bases from V and 3 bases from J, with 11 bases between. Germline values: CDR1 SGHTA, CDR2 FQGTGA. CDR3 region: CASSPGGHYEQYF. DNA for the CDR3: TGTGCCAGCAGCCCCGGCGGGCACTACGAGCAGTACTTC.

This clonotype was counted many times. This CDR3 is CASSQSGSASDTQYF. The DNA of the CDR3 is TGTGCCAGCAGCCAGAGCGGGAGTGCATCAGATACGCAGTATTTT. This chain links TRBV28 with TRBJ2-3; 8 bases are shared with TRBD2. Looked up from germline, CDR1 is MDHEN and CDR2 is SYDVKM. Trimming at V came to 6 bases and at J to 4 bases, leaving 9 bases not matched to a gene. The CDR3 contains 15 residues.

This clonotype was seen repeatedly, ten times or more. This rearrangement joins TRBV7-2 to TRBJ1-2, with D hard to call. Deletions cut 2 bases from V and 2 bases from J, with 9 bases between. The germline V gene has CDR1 SGHTA and CDR2 FQGNSA. CDR3 size: 14 residues. The CDR3 is CASSLMSANYGYTF. In nucleotides, the CDR3 is TGTGCCAGCAGCTTAATGTCAGCCAACTATGGCTACACCTTC.

This clonotype was found many times. The rearrangement joins TRBV30 to TRBJ1-1; 7 nucleotides match TRBD1. This CDR3 has 12 residues. The germline V gene encodes CDR1 GTSNPN and CDR2 SVGIG (reference sequence). V shed 4 bases and J 11 bases; nucleotides not matched to a gene: 10. DNA for the CDR3: TGTGCCTGGATCCTAGCTGGGACAGCGGCTTTCTTT. It is translated as CAWILAGTAAFF. Based on the CDR3 plus reference TRBV30 and TRBJ1-1, the full variable domain is SQTIHQWPATLVQPVGSPLSLECTVEGTSNPNLYWYRQAAGRGLQLLFYSVGIGQISSEVPQNLSASRPQDRQFILSSKKLLLSDSGFYLCAWILAGTAAFFGQGTRLTVV.

This clonotype has a handful of counts. CDR3 loop: CASSVQVYSNQPQHF. The CDR3 DNA sequence: TGTGCCAGCAGTGTCCAGGTTTATAGCAATCAGCCCCAGCATTTT. The chain links TRBV6-1 to TRBJ1-5, with D unresolved. The CDR3 has 15 residues. Deletions cut 4 bases from V and 0 bases from J, with 10 bases between. CDR1 MNHNS and CDR2 SASEGT come from the germline V gene.